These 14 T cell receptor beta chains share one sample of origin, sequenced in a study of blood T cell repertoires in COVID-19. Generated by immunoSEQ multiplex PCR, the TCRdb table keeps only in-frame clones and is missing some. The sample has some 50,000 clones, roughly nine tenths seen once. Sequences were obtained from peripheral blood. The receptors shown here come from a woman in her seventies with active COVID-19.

CDR3 sequence reads: CASRSFSGSIRETQYF. CDR3 DNA sequence: TGTGCCAGCAGATCATTTAGCGGGAGTATCAGGGAGACCCAGTACTTC. This chain uses TRBV3-1 (or the pseudogene TRBV3-2) with TRBJ2-5; TRBD2 matches at 9 bases. CDR1 and CDR2 from the germline V gene are LGHDT and YNNKEL (reference sequence). The CDR3 has 16 residues. The V segment lost 6 bases and the J segment 5 bases; nucleotides outside the gene matches: 13.

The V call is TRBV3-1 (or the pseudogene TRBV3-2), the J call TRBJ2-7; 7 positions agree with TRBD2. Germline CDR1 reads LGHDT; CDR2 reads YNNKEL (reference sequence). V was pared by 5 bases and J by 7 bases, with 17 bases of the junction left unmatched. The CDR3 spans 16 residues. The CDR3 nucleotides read TGTGCCAGCAGCTCCCCGGGAGGCTCCCCCCCTCGAGAGCAGTACTTC. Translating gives CASSSPGGSPPREQYF.

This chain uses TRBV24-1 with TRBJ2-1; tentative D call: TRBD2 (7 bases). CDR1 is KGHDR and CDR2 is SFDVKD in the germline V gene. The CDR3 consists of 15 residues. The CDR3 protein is CATRGGGSKYNEQFF. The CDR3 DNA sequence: TGTGCAACCCGGGGAGGGGGTTCAAAGTACAATGAGCAGTTCTTC.

The chain's CDR3 is CASSSPTTSGGYNEQFF. CDR3 DNA sequence: TGTGCCAGCAGTTCCCCCACGACTAGCGGGGGTTACAATGAGCAGTTCTTC. V usage is TRBV27 and J usage is TRBJ2-1; 12 bases match TRBD2. The V gene's germline CDR1 is MNHEY and CDR2 SMNVEV (reference sequence). V shed 4 bases and J 4 bases; nucleotides not matched to a gene: 8. CDR3 length: 17 amino acids.

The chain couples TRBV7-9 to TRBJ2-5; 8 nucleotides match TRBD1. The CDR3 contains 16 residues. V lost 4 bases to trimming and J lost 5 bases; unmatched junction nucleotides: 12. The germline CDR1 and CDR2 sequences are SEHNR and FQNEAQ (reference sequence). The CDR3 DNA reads TGTGCCAGCAGCTGGGGGACAGGCCGGATGGGGGAGACCCAGTACTTC. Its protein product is CASSWGTGRMGETQYF.

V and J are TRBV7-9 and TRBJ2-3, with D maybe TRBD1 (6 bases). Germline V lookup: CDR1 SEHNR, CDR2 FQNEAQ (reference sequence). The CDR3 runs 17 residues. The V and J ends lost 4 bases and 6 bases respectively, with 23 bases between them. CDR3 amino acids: CASSSVPGQNRGDTQYF. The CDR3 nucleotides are TGTGCCAGCAGCTCCGTCCCGGGACAAAACCGAGGGGATACGCAGTATTTT.

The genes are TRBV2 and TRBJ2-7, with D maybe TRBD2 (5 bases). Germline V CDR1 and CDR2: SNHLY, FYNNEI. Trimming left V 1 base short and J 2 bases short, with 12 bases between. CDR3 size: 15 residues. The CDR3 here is CASSEGGGHAYEQYF. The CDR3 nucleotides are TGTGCCAGCAGTGAAGGTGGCGGGCACGCCTACGAGCAGTACTTC.

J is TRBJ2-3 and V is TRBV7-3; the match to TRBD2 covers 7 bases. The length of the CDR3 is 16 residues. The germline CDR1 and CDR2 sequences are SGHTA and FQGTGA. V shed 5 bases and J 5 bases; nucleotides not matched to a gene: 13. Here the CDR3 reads CASSPQLAGAGDTQYF. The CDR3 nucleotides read TGTGCCAGCAGCCCGCAGTTGGCGGGAGCAGGAGATACGCAGTATTTT.

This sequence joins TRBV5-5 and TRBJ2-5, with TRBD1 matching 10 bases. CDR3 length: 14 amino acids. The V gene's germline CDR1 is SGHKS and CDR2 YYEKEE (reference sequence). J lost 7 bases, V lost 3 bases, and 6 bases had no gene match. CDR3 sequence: CASSSRQGAGTQYF. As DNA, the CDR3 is TGTGCCAGCAGCTCCCGACAGGGGGCGGGGACCCAGTACTTC.

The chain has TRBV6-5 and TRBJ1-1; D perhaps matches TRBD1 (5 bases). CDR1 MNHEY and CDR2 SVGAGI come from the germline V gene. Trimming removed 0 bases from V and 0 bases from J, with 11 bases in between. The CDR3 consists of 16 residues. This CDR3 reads CASSYSTASMNTEAFF. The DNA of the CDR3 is TGTGCCAGCAGTTACTCGACAGCCTCGATGAACACTGAAGCTTTCTTT.

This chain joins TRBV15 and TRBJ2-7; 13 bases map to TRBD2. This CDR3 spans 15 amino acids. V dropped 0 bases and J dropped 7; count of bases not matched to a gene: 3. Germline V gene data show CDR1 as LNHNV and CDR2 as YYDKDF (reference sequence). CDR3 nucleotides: TGTGCCACCAGCAGAGAACTAGCGGGAGGGAGGGAGCAGTACTTC. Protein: CATSRELAGGREQYF. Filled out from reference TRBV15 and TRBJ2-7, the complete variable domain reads DAMVIQNPRYQVTQFGKPVTLSCSQTLNHNVMYWYQQKSSQAPKLLFHYYDKDFNNEADTPDNFQSRRPNTSFCFLDIRSPGLGDTAMYLCATSRELAGGREQYFGPGTRLTVT.

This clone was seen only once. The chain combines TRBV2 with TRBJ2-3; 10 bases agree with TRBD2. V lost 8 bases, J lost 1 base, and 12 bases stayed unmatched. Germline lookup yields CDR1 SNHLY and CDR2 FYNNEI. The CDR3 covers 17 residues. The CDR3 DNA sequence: TGTGCCAGCCGAGGGCCCCGCCTAGCGGGAGGCACAGATACGCAGTATTTT. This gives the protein CASRGPRLAGGTDTQYF.

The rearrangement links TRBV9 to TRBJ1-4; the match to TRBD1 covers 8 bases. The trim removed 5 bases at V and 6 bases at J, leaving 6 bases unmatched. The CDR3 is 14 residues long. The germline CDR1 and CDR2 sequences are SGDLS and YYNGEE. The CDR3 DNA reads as TGTGCCAGCAGTCAGGGGGCGCAGGATGAAAAACTGTTTTTT. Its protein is CASSQGAQDEKLFF.

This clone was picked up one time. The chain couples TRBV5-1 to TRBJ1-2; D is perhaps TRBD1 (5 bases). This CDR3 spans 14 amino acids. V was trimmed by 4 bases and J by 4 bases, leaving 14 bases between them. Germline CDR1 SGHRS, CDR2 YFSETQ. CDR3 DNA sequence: TGCGCCAGCAGCCTCTCCCCGGGACTCTATGGCTACACCTTC. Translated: CASSLSPGLYGYTF.